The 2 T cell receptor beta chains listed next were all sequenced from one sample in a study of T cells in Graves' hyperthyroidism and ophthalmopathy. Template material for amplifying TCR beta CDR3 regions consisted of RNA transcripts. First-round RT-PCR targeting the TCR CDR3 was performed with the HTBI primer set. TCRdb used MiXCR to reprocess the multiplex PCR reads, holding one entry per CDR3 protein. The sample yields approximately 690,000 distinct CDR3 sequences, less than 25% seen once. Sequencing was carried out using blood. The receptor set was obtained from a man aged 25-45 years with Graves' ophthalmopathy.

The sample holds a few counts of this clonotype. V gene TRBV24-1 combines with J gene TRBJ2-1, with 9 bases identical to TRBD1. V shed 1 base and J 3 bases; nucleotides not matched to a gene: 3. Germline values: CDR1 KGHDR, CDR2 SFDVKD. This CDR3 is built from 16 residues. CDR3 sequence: CATSDFQTGGYNEQFF. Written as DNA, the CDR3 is TGTGCCACCAGTGATTTTCAGACAGGGGGCTACAATGAGCAGTTCTTC.

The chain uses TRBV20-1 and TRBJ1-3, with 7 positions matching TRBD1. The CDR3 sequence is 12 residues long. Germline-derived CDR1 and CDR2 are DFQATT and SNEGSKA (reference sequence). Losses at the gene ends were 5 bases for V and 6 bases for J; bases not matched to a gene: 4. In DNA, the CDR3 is TGCAGTGCTCCAACAGGGGTAAACACCATATATTTT. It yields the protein CSAPTGVNTIYF.